These 19 T cell receptor beta chains came from one sample sequenced in a study of T cell responses to AZD1222 COVID-19 vaccine. Using immunoSEQ multiplex PCR, the repertoire was profiled, and TCRdb retains in-frame clones only, with some absent. The sample lists under 95,000 clones, 88% occurring once. The sample was peripheral blood, taken on day 0 of AZD1222 vaccination. The origin of the receptors is an adult in good health.

CDR3 loop: CASSTGTGGFDTQYF. The CDR3 bases are TGTGCCAGCAGCACCGGGACAGGGGGATTTGATACGCAGTATTTT. The V call is TRBV5-4, the J call TRBJ2-3; the match to TRBD1 covers 11 bases. The CDR3 sequence is 15 residues long. V dropped 4 bases and J dropped 6; count of bases not matched to a gene: 7. Germline CDR1 reads SGHNT; CDR2 reads YYREEE (reference sequence).

The chain couples TRBV28 to TRBJ2-7, with 7 bases identical to TRBD2. The germline gives CDR1 MDHEN, CDR2 SYDVKM. The trim removed 8 bases at V and 2 bases at J, leaving 6 bases unmatched. CDR3 length: 13 residues. The DNA of the CDR3 is TGTGCCAGCGGACGTGGGGGGGCCTACGAGCAGTACTTC. It encodes CASGRGGAYEQYF.

The chain joins TRBV28 to TRBJ1-4; the match to TRBD1 covers 7 bases. This CDR3 is built from 14 residues. Germline assignment: CDR1 MDHEN and CDR2 SYDVKM. V lost 4 bases, J lost 7 bases, and 6 bases stayed unmatched. The CDR3 nucleotides read TGTGCCAGCAGTTCTCCAGGGGGGGGTGAAAAACTGTTTTTT. It translates to CASSSPGGGEKLFF. Supplemented by reference TRBV28 and TRBJ1-4, the full variable domain reads DVKVTQSSRYLVKRTGEKVFLECVQDMDHENMFWYRQDPGLGLRLIYFSYDVKMKEKGDIPEGYSVSREKKERFSLILESASTNQTSMYLCASSSPGGGEKLFFGSGTQLSVL.

The rearrangement links TRBV7-9 to TRBJ1-2; tentative D call: TRBD1 (6 bases). The germline V gene has CDR1 SEHNR and CDR2 FQNEAQ (reference sequence). The CDR3 extends over 15 amino acids. V lost 3 bases, J lost 0 bases, and 11 bases lay in between. The CDR3 protein is CASSLGTLTNYGYTF. CDR3 in DNA: TGTGCCAGCAGCTTGGGGACACTTACTAACTATGGCTACACCTTC.

This clone has only one observation. The chain carries TRBV27 and TRBJ1-4; D remains ambiguous. Germline CDR1 reads MNHEY; CDR2 reads SMNVEV (reference sequence). Trimming stripped 8 bases from V and 5 bases from J, with 15 bases between. The CDR3 is 14 amino acids. The CDR3 region has the DNA TGTGCCAGCTCTTCCCGGGTTCAAAATGAAAAACTGTTTTTT. Translated: CASSSRVQNEKLFF.

The chain carries TRBV7-9 and TRBJ2-3; no reliable D call. Germline assignment: CDR1 SEHNR and CDR2 FQNEAQ (reference sequence). This CDR3 spans 11 amino acids. Between the trimmed V and J ends, which lost 9 bases and 1 base, there was a span of 5 bases. The CDR3 DNA is TGTGCCAGTGCTGGCACAGATACGCAGTATTTT. Amino acid sequence: CASAGTDTQYF.

The chain is built from TRBV2 and TRBJ1-5, with D perhaps matching TRBD1 (5 bases). CDR1 is SNHLY and CDR2 is FYNNEI in the germline V gene. The CDR3 is 14 residues long. The V gene lost 8 bases and the J gene lost 0 bases, with 11 bases spanning the gap. CDR3 in amino acids: CASGADVSNQPQHF. The CDR3 DNA is TGTGCCAGCGGGGCCGACGTTAGCAATCAGCCCCAGCATTTT.

The chain recombines TRBV2 with TRBJ2-7; TRBD2 matches at 7 bases. V was pared by 6 bases and J by 0 bases, with 2 bases of the junction left unmatched. The V gene's germline CDR1 is SNHLY and CDR2 FYNNEI. The CDR3 runs to 13 residues. CDR3 region: CASRGGSSYEQYF. CDR3 coding DNA: TGTGCCAGCAGGGGGGGGAGCTCCTACGAGCAGTACTTC. Full variable domain (outside the CDR3, taken from reference TRBV2 and TRBJ2-7): EPEVTQTPSHQVTQMGQEVILRCVPISNHLYFYWYRQILGQKVEFLVSFYNNEISEKSEIFDDQFSVERPDGSNFTLKIRSTKLEDSAMYFCASRGGSSYEQYFGPGTRLTVT.

This chain links TRBV28 with TRBJ1-4, with a weak D call TRBD1 (6 bases). The CDR3 totals 13 residues. Trimming removed 8 bases at V and 6 bases at J, with 13 bases between. Looked up from germline, CDR1 is MDHEN and CDR2 is SYDVKM. CDR3 amino acids: CASLADSYEKLFF. CDR3 coding DNA: TGTGCCAGCCTGGCGGACAGTTATGAAAAACTGTTTTTT.

The rearrangement joins TRBV7-8 to TRBJ1-2; TRBD1 might be the D (5 bases). The CDR3 contains 16 residues. Per the germline V gene, CDR1 is SGHVS and CDR2 is FQNEAQ. Trimming removed 4 bases from V and 4 bases from J, with 19 bases in between. The CDR3: CASSSRQGSLGYGYTF. The CDR3 DNA sequence: TGTGCCAGCAGCTCTAGGCAGGGCAGCCTTGGCTATGGCTACACCTTC. The variable domain in full, with the rest retrieved from reference TRBV7-8 and TRBJ1-2, is GAGVSQSPRYKVAKRGQDVALRCDPISGHVSLFWYQQALGQGPEFLTYFQNEAQLDKSGLPSDRFFAERPEGSVSTLKIQRTQQEDSAVYLCASSSRQGSLGYGYTFGSGTRLTVV.

This rearrangement joins TRBV18 to TRBJ1-1, with a possible D match to TRBD1 (6 bases). Deletions cut 3 bases from V and 11 bases from J, with 22 bases between. The length of the CDR3 is 15 residues. Germline CDR1 KGHSH, CDR2 LQKENI. CDR3 loop: CASSPLVLDRNGAFF. In nucleotides, the CDR3 is TGTGCCAGCTCACCCCTCGTACTTGACAGGAACGGGGCTTTCTTT. The full variable domain, in which reference TRBV18 and TRBJ1-1 provide the parts outside the CDR3, is NAGVMQNPRHLVRRRGQEARLRCSPMKGHSHVYWYRQLPEEGLKFMVYLQKENIIDESGMPKERFSAEFPKEGPSILRIQQVVRGDSAAYFCASSPLVLDRNGAFFGQGTRLTVV.

The V gene is TRBV11-1, the J gene TRBJ2-1; D perhaps matches TRBD1 (6 bases). Germline V lookup: CDR1 SGHAT, CDR2 FQDESV (reference sequence). The V gene lost 5 bases and the J gene lost 5 bases, with 16 bases spanning the gap. CDR3 length equals 15 residues. The CDR3: CASSPKDSLNNEQFF. The CDR3 DNA sequence: TGTGCCAGCAGCCCCAAGGACAGTCTTAACAATGAGCAGTTCTTC. The full variable domain, with the rest looked up from reference TRBV11-1 and TRBJ2-1, is EAEVAQSPRYKITEKSQAVAFWCDPISGHATLYWYRQILGQGPELLVQFQDESVVDDSQLPKDRFSAERLKGVDSTLKIQPAELGDSAMYLCASSPKDSLNNEQFFGPGTRLTVL.

A note on this clone: One junction end does not reproduce the germline sequence, and a read error may be involved. The chain is built from TRBV6-1 and TRBJ2-7; 8 bases are shared with TRBD1. The CDR3 consists of 13 residues. Looked up from germline, CDR1 is MNHNS and CDR2 is SASEGT. CDR3 nucleotide sequence: TGTGCCAGCAGTGAAGCTCGCCACAGGGGGGCAAGCTTC. Its translation is CASSEARHRGASF.

The chain employs TRBV11-3 and TRBJ2-1; 8 nucleotides match TRBD2. CDR1 SGHNT and CDR2 YENEEA come from the germline V gene. The CDR3 is 16 residues long. Trimming took 6 bases from V and 7 from J; bases not matched to a gene: 14. The CDR3, as DNA: TGTGCCAGCAGTGGGGGAGGAGCGGGAGTGGGTAATGAGCAGTTCTTC. It translates to CASSGGGAGVGNEQFF.

This clone appeared a single time. The V and J genes are TRBV29-1 and TRBJ2-3; tentative D call: TRBD1 (5 bases). This CDR3 is 12 amino acids long. Germline V lookup: CDR1 SQVTM, CDR2 ANQGSEA. V gave up 7 bases and J gave up 2 bases, with 10 bases separating them. The CDR3 region is CSASDNTDTQYF. The CDR3 DNA sequence: TGCAGCGCATCGGACAACACAGATACGCAGTATTTT.

The rearrangement joins TRBV25-1 to TRBJ1-5, with D perhaps TRBD1 (6 bases). The CDR3 totals 14 residues. Between the trimmed V and J ends, which lost 1 base and 5 bases, there was a span of 9 bases. Germline V gene sequence: CDR1 MGHDK, CDR2 SYGVNS. The CDR3 here is CASSESDSDQPQHF. DNA of the CDR3: TGTGCCAGCAGTGAATCGGACAGCGATCAGCCCCAGCATTTT. Combining the CDR3 with reference TRBV25-1 and TRBJ1-5 gives the whole variable domain EADIYQTPRYLVIGTGKKITLECSQTMGHDKMYWYQQDPGMELHLIHYSYGVNSTEKGDLSSESTVSRIRTEHFPLTLESARPSHTSQYLCASSESDSDQPQHFGDGTRLSIL.

This chain joins TRBV4-2 and TRBJ2-1; 7 positions agree with TRBD2. V lost 7 bases to trimming and J lost 7 bases; unmatched junction nucleotides: 10. This CDR3 spans 14 amino acids. Germline values: CDR1 LGHNA, CDR2 YNFKEQ. In nucleotides, the CDR3 is TGTGCCAGCACTCAGGCTAGCGGAAATAATGAGCAGTTCTTC. It is translated as CASTQASGNNEQFF.

The chain is built from TRBV5-1 and TRBJ1-3; the D is unclear. V was clipped by 2 bases and J by 0 bases, with 6 bases between them. Germline V gives CDR1 SGHRS, CDR2 YFSETQ. CDR3 size: 14 residues. CDR3 nucleotides: TGCGCCAGCAGCTTAGAATTCTCTGGAAACACCATATATTTT. This codes for CASSLEFSGNTIYF. Filled out from reference TRBV5-1 and TRBJ1-3, the complete variable domain reads KAGVTQTPRYLIKTRGQQVTLSCSPISGHRSVSWYQQTPGQGLQFLFEYFSETQRNKGNFPGRFSGRQFSNSRSEMNVSTLELGDSALYLCASSLEFSGNTIYFGEGSWLTVV.

This chain uses TRBV28 with TRBJ1-6; the D is unclear. Germline V gene lookup returns CDR1 MDHEN and CDR2 SYDVKM. The CDR3 is made up of 14 amino acids. The germline V and J ends were trimmed by 3 bases and 9 bases, with 12 bases remaining between them. For the CDR3, the DNA is TGTGCCAGCAGTTTTCCGCGAGAGGCTTCACCCCTCCACTTT. This codes for CASSFPREASPLHF.